This T cell receptor beta chain was captured by sequencing in a study of T cell responses to AZD1222 COVID-19 vaccine. Study conclusions and caveats: White British ancestry dominated among donors, who included more females, and clonal diversity was possibly underestimated. Researchers took repertoire samples only after the peak T cell response had come.

Worth noting for this clone: The antigen is undetermined.

The V gene end was trimmed by 3 bases and the J gene end by 8 bases; junction bases not matched to a gene: 4. The CDR3 contains 14 residues. The germline V gene encodes CDR1 SGHTA and CDR2 FQGNSA. Assay: immunoSEQ multiplex PCR; the TCRdb copy retains only in-frame clones and omits some. The repertoire includes approximately 150,000 clones, approximately 90% of them detected once, and more than 1.1% sits in the top ten. The source material was peripheral blood, sampled on day 0 of AZD1222 vaccination. This clonotype originated in an adult in good health. This sequence joins TRBV7-2 and TRBJ2-3; TRBD2 aligns across 11 bases. The CDR3 sequence is CASSFSGRAPTQYF. The CDR3 nucleotides read TGTGCCAGCAGCTTTAGCGGGAGGGCGCCTACGCAGTATTTT.